These T cell receptor beta chains were read from a single sample in a study of human T cells and chemical hapten exposure. TCRdb redid the calling of the RACE reads with MiXCR, one entry per CDR3 protein. The profile shows tens of thousands of distinct CDR3 sequences, approximately 12% of them singletons. The sample was whole blood, taken in connection with sensitization to the hapten diphenylcyclopropenone (DPC). The receptors were gathered from a woman between 50 and 59 years old with alopecia areata. Some clones in this sample may be carry-over from other donors' samples. The CDR3 runs from the conserved cysteine through the conserved F or W. The D gene is left open where the match is weak. Clone size is given for some rows only: seen once, a few or many times, or a class if the clone is expanded.

size: once; V: TRBV28; J: TRBJ2-7; D: TRBD2; DNA: TGTGCCAGCATTCCGGGGGGGCGAGGCGAGCAGTACTTC; CDR3: CASIPGGRGEQYF
size: many; V: TRBV7-6; J: TRBJ1-1; D: -; DNA: TGTGCCAGCAGCTCCGGACTAGATAACACTGAAGCTTTCTTT; CDR3: CASSSGLDNTEAFF
size: few; V: TRBV4-1; J: TRBJ2-1; D: TRBD1; DNA: TGCGCCAGCAGCCAAATTATCCGACAGGGACCCCTCAATGAGCAGTTCTTC; CDR3: CASSQIIRQGPLNEQFF
size: -; V: TRBV2; J: TRBJ1-6; D: -; DNA: TGTGCCAGCAGATTGACAGCTAATAATTCACCCCTCCACTTT; CDR3: CASRLTANNSPLHF
size: many; V: TRBV7-6; J: TRBJ2-7; D: -; DNA: TGTGCCAGCAGCCCCCCAGGGGCGCCCTACGAGCAGTACTTC; CDR3: CASSPPGAPYEQYF
size: -; V: TRBV9; J: TRBJ2-7; D: -; DNA: TGTGCCAGCAGCCCGAGTTTCTCAGACTACGAGCAGTACTTC; CDR3: CASSPSFSDYEQYF
size: few; V: TRBV6-1; J: TRBJ1-1; D: -; DNA: TGTGCCAGCAGTTTCGCTCGACAGACTGAAGCTTTCTTT; CDR3: CASSFARQTEAFF
size: many; V: TRBV18; J: TRBJ2-1; D: TRBD2; DNA: TGTGCCAGCTCACTAGCGGGCGGGGGCTACAATGAGCAGTTCTTC; CDR3: CASSLAGGGYNEQFF
size: many; V: TRBV6-5; J: TRBJ1-3; D: -; DNA: TGTGCCAGCAAGGAGGGGGGAGCTGGAAACACCATATATTTT; CDR3: CASKEGGAGNTIYF
size: many; V: TRBV4-2; J: TRBJ2-7; D: TRBD2; DNA: TGTGCCAGCAGCCCGCAGGCCCAACTAGCGGGAGCCGAGCAGTACTTC; CDR3: CASSPQAQLAGAEQYF
size: many; V: TRBV7-6; J: TRBJ2-1; D: -; DNA: TGTGCCAGCAGCTCGTCCGGGACGTTATCCTACAATGAGCAGTTCTTC; CDR3: CASSSSGTLSYNEQFF